This T cell receptor (beta chain) was retrieved from a study of T cell repertoires in cytomegalovirus infection. Study-wide context: Signatures in public TCR beta sequences pointed to both CMV infection and matching HLA type. Regarding the study as a whole: HLA-C-restricted CMV clonotypes gave the most frequent clonotype in two of eight donors. Cumulated frequencies of public TCR beta families served to identify carriers of CMV plus the relevant HLA.

In this sample, this clonotype turned up a few times. What it binds is not known. Germline V gives CDR1 MDHEN, CDR2 SYDVKM. This CDR3 spans 14 amino acids. Trimming cost V 1 base and J 2 bases, with 8 bases left between them. Each CDR3 protein is one row after TCRdb ran MiXCR on the reads. The table includes roughly 150,000 distinct CDR3 sequences, about a sixth detected once. The sequence was collected from a human donor in good health (CMV status not recorded). Some clones in this sample may be carry-over from other donors' samples. What was sequenced was CD8+ T cells from PBMCs. The rearrangement links TRBV28 to TRBJ2-5; D remains ambiguous. Written as DNA, the CDR3 is TGTGCCAGCAGTTTATCAGACGGACAAGAGACCCAGTACTTC. It specifies CASSLSDGQETQYF.